The 14 T cell receptor beta chains given below trace back to one sample, sequenced in a study of T cell responses to AZD1222 COVID-19 vaccine. Produced via immunoSEQ multiplex PCR; TCRdb's table is partial and in-frame only. This repertoire shows 150,000 or so clones, 80% to 90% found once; its top ten account for roughly 9.1%. The source was peripheral blood, collected 28 days after the second AZD1222 dose. The receptors shown here come from an adult who received the AZD1222 COVID-19 vaccine.

This clone is a singleton in its sample. This chain's CDR3 is CASSRPGTGNEQYF. The DNA for the CDR3 is TGTGCCAGTAGTAGGCCCGGGACAGGGAACGAGCAGTACTTC. The chain couples TRBV19 to TRBJ2-7, with 9 nucleotides matching TRBD1. The J segment lost 5 bases and the V segment lost 4 bases, leaving 6 bases of the junction unmatched. The CDR3 consists of 14 residues. Germline CDR1 and CDR2: LNHDA and SQIVND (reference sequence).

This clone has only one observation. The J gene is TRBJ2-5, the V gene TRBV28; 8 bases are a match to TRBD1. The CDR3 runs to 14 residues. With V trimmed by 6 bases and J by 0 bases, 3 bases remained unmatched. Germline values: CDR1 MDHEN, CDR2 SYDVKM. The DNA of the CDR3 is TGTGCCAGCAGCCGGGACAGGAACCAAGAGACCCAGTACTTC. Its protein product is CASSRDRNQETQYF.

This chain connects TRBV29-1 to TRBJ2-1, with 7 bases identical to TRBD2. Germline V gene data show CDR1 as SQVTM and CDR2 as ANQGSEA. Trimming removed 4 bases from V and 9 bases from J; junction bases left unmatched: 9. This CDR3 is 13 amino acids long. Written as DNA, the CDR3 is TGCAGCGTTGTTGTGGGTGGCGGGGGTGAGCAGTTCTTC. Its protein product is CSVVVGGGGEQFF.

The J gene is TRBJ1-1, the V gene TRBV5-1; no clear D gene. The CDR3 spans 16 residues. Trimming took off 5 bases at V and 1 base at J, with 18 bases between the two ends. The germline CDR1 and CDR2 sequences are SGHRS and YFSETQ. The CDR3 loop reads CASSYSTVEENTEAFF. The CDR3 DNA reads TGCGCCAGCAGTTATAGCACTGTCGAGGAGAACACTGAAGCTTTCTTT.

The chain recombines TRBV19 with TRBJ2-3; possibly TRBD1 for D (6 bases). This CDR3 has 16 residues. Trimming removed 6 bases from V and 1 base from J, with 17 bases in between. The germline V gene has CDR1 LNHDA and CDR2 SQIVND (reference sequence). CDR3 protein: CASRPRGNRGTDTQYF. CDR3 coding DNA: TGTGCCAGTAGACCGCGAGGGAACAGGGGCACAGATACGCAGTATTTT.

The chain has TRBV7-8 and TRBJ2-7, with D maybe TRBD2 (6 bases). This CDR3 spans 17 amino acids. CDR1 is SGHVS, CDR2 FQNEAQ, per germline. Between the trimmed V and J ends, which lost 2 bases and 5 bases, there was a span of 22 bases. This CDR3 reads CASSLQSLPGVHHEQYF. CDR3 coding DNA: TGTGCCAGCAGCTTACAATCCCTGCCGGGAGTGCACCACGAGCAGTACTTC.

The chain recombines TRBV11-2 with TRBJ2-3; the D is unclear. In germline, CDR1 is SGHAT, CDR2 FQNNGV. V was cut by 1 base and J by 5 bases, with 4 bases left in between. The length of the CDR3 is 12 residues. The CDR3 bases are TGTGCCAGCAGCTTAGTAGAAGATACGCAGTATTTT. This codes for CASSLVEDTQYF.

This chain links TRBV5-6 with TRBJ2-5, with D possibly TRBD2 on 5 matching bases. With 0 bases removed from V and 5 bases from J, the gap between germline ends came to 17 bases. This CDR3 spans 16 amino acids. Germline lookup yields CDR1 SGHDT and CDR2 YYEEEE. The CDR3 protein is CASSLDGLARSETQYF. CDR3 DNA sequence: TGTGCCAGCAGCTTGGATGGGCTAGCCCGATCGGAGACCCAGTACTTC. The complete variable domain, with remaining parts taken from reference TRBV5-6 and TRBJ2-5, reads DAGVTQSPTHLIKTRGQQVTLRCSPKSGHDTVSWYQQALGQGPQFIFQYYEEEERQRGNFPDRFSGHQFPNYSSELNVNALLLGDSALYLCASSLDGLARSETQYFGPGTRLLVL.

V gene TRBV28 combines with J gene TRBJ2-7; TRBD2 aligns across 8 bases. CDR3 length: 16 amino acids. Germline trimming cut 6 bases from V and 0 bases from J; bases unmatched to any gene: 10. CDR1 is MDHEN and CDR2 is SYDVKM in the germline V gene. The CDR3 DNA sequence: TGTGCCAGCAGGGGTAGCGCGGGGGGAAGCTCCTACGAGCAGTACTTC. Translating gives CASRGSAGGSSYEQYF.

This chain links TRBV5-6 with TRBJ1-1; D not resolved. Germline V lookup: CDR1 SGHDT, CDR2 YYEEEE. V lost 4 bases and J 4 bases, leaving 17 bases between the germline ends. The CDR3 loop spans 15 amino acids. This CDR3 reads CASSAGVFWGTEAFF. In DNA, the CDR3 is TGTGCCAGCAGCGCCGGCGTTTTCTGGGGCACTGAAGCTTTCTTT. Supplemented by reference TRBV5-6 and TRBJ1-1, the full variable domain reads DAGVTQSPTHLIKTRGQQVTLRCSPKSGHDTVSWYQQALGQGPQFIFQYYEEEERQRGNFPDRFSGHQFPNYSSELNVNALLLGDSALYLCASSAGVFWGTEAFFGQGTRLTVV.

The V gene is TRBV24-1, the J gene TRBJ2-5, with D possibly called TRBD1 or TRBD2 (5 bases each). The CDR3 has 12 amino acids. Per the germline V gene, CDR1 is KGHDR and CDR2 is SFDVKD. V was clipped by 9 bases and J by 5 bases, with 12 bases between them. CDR3 sequence (DNA): TGTGCCACCTCGGGGCGCGGGGAGACCCAGTACTTC. Protein sequence: CATSGRGETQYF.

In regard to this clone: Other DNA sequences of this sample code for an identical CDR3. This rearrangement joins TRBV7-3 to TRBJ2-2; D is unclear. Germline V gene data show CDR1 as SGHTA and CDR2 as FQGTGA. This CDR3 spans 13 amino acids. V lost 5 bases, J lost 3 bases, and 7 bases lay in between. This CDR3 reads CASSLGHTGELFF. The CDR3 nucleotides read TGTGCCAGCAGCCTAGGGCACACCGGGGAGCTGTTTTTT.

This chain uses TRBV7-3 with TRBJ2-2, with a weak D call TRBD2 (6 bases). Germline V gives CDR1 SGHTA, CDR2 FQGTGA. Trimming cost V 2 bases and J 1 base, with 8 bases left between them. This CDR3 contains 15 residues. DNA for the CDR3: TGTGCCAGCAGCTTAGGGCGGGGGAACACCGGGGAGCTGTTTTTT. Protein: CASSLGRGNTGELFF.

V is TRBV9 and J is TRBJ2-1; 7 bases align to TRBD2. The CDR3 consists of 15 residues. CDR1 is SGDLS and CDR2 is YYNGEE in the germline V gene. J was trimmed by 4 bases and V by 6 bases; bases with no gene match: 10. CDR3 DNA: TGTGCCAGCACCTCCGGGGCTAGCGGTTACAATGAGCAGTTCTTC. Protein: CASTSGASGYNEQFF.